This entry lists 10 T cell receptor beta chains sequenced from one sample in a study of early T cells in non-severe SARS-CoV-2 infection. TCRdb called the 5' RACE reads again in MiXCR, with one record for every CDR3 protein. The data hold roughly 63,000 distinct CDR3 sequences, with more than 10% observed a single time. Sequencing used whole blood, obtained at baseline. Receptor source: an adult who was a healthcare worker with PCR-confirmed SARS-CoV-2 infection or an uninfected control (not recorded which). The donor label of this sample is uncertain.

The chain recombines TRBV7-8 with TRBJ2-4; D unresolved. The CDR3 has 13 amino acids. Germline V CDR1 and CDR2: SGHVS, FQNEAQ. Trimming took 3 bases from V and 10 from J, leaving 13 bases between them. This chain's CDR3 is CASSFGEVGIQYF. In nucleotides, the CDR3 is TGTGCCAGCAGCTTTGGCGAGGTGGGAATTCAGTACTTC. Variable domain in full (rest from reference TRBV7-8 and TRBJ2-4): GAGVSQSPRYKVAKRGQDVALRCDPISGHVSLFWYQQALGQGPEFLTYFQNEAQLDKSGLPSDRFFAERPEGSVSTLKIQRTQQEDSAVYLCASSFGEVGIQYFGAGTRLSVL.

This clonotype has a handful of counts. In DNA, the CDR3 is TGCGCCAGCAGCCCCGGGACGGTTGACACTGAAGCTTTCTTT. As protein: CASSPGTVDTEAFF. The V call is TRBV5-1, the J call TRBJ1-1, with D possibly matching TRBD1 (5 bases). The V end was cut by 4 bases, the J end by 3 bases, with 13 bases between. The V gene's germline CDR1 is SGHRS and CDR2 YFSETQ. CDR3 length: 14 amino acids.

This clonotype was counted many times. The V gene is TRBV7-9, the J gene TRBJ2-1, with D maybe TRBD2 (6 bases). The V end was cut by 5 bases, the J end by 3 bases, with 8 bases between. Germline CDR1 reads SEHNR; CDR2 reads FQNEAQ (reference sequence). This CDR3 is 13 amino acids long. The CDR3 is CASSISGYNEQFF. For the CDR3, the DNA is TGTGCCAGCAGCATTAGCGGCTACAATGAGCAGTTCTTC.

This clonotype has just one count. The chain joins TRBV4-1 to TRBJ1-2; possible D gene TRBD1, 6 bases. The V end lost 1 base, the J end lost 4 bases, and 13 bases lay between the germline ends. This CDR3 contains 15 residues. Germline lookup yields CDR1 MGHRA and CDR2 YSYEKL. CDR3 coding DNA: TGCGCCAGCAGCCAAGGGACAGCTTCCCTCTATGGCTACACCTTC. It translates to CASSQGTASLYGYTF.

This clonotype was counted only a few times. The gene calls are TRBV2 and TRBJ1-4; no reliable D call. The germline V and J ends were trimmed by 6 bases and 5 bases, with 16 bases remaining between them. The germline V gene encodes CDR1 SNHLY and CDR2 FYNNEI. CDR3 length equals 15 residues. CDR3 sequence (DNA): TGTGCCAGCAGAACATACAGCGGCTCAAATGAAAAACTGTTTTTT. It is translated as CASRTYSGSNEKLFF.

This clonotype was seen a handful of times. The rearrangement links TRBV29-1 to TRBJ2-5, with a weak D call TRBD2 (6 bases). Trimming took off 5 bases at V and 4 bases at J, with 14 bases between the two ends. Germline CDR1 and CDR2: SQVTM and ANQGSEA. This CDR3 has 13 residues. CDR3 residues: CSVCQGGGETQYF. In nucleotides, the CDR3 is TGCAGCGTTTGTCAGGGAGGAGGAGAGACCCAGTACTTC.

In its sample, this clonotype was seen a few times. The rearrangement joins TRBV11-3 to TRBJ2-2; 7 positions match TRBD2. This CDR3 region has 20 residues. V lost 4 bases to trimming and J lost 4 bases; unmatched junction nucleotides: 21. CDR1 is SGHNT and CDR2 is YENEEA in the germline V gene. The CDR3 sequence: CASSSSSGVAGAKPTGELFF. The CDR3 DNA reads as TGTGCCAGCAGCTCATCCTCAGGTGTAGCGGGCGCTAAGCCCACCGGGGAGCTGTTTTTT.

V is TRBV10-3 and J is TRBJ2-2; D is perhaps TRBD1 (5 bases). CDR1 is ENHRY and CDR2 is SYGVKD in the germline V gene. This CDR3 has 14 amino acids. Trimming pared 2 bases from V and 5 bases from J, leaving 9 bases between. CDR3 nucleotides: TGTGCCATCAGTGAGCCGGACAAGACCGGGGAGCTGTTTTTT. Translation: CAISEPDKTGELFF.

This clonotype came up a few times. The gene calls are TRBV6-6 and TRBJ2-2; D is undetermined. The CDR3 runs 15 residues. V was shortened by 5 bases and J by 0 bases, with 10 bases between the two germline ends. From germline, CDR1 is MNHNY and CDR2 SVGAGI (reference sequence). The DNA of the CDR3 is TGTGCCAGCAGTGGTCGGGTTACGAACACCGGGGAGCTGTTTTTT. As protein: CASSGRVTNTGELFF.

This clonotype was observed a handful of times. This sequence joins TRBV28 and TRBJ1-4, with 7 bases that match TRBD1. The V segment lost 6 bases and the J segment 8 bases; nucleotides outside the gene matches: 18. The CDR3 is 17 amino acids. Germline CDR1 and CDR2: MDHEN and SYDVKM. The chain's CDR3 is CASSPNRGSLVGEKLFF. In DNA form, the CDR3 reads TGTGCCAGCAGCCCAAACAGGGGATCCTTGGTTGGCGAAAAACTGTTTTTT. Full variable domain (missing parts from reference TRBV28 and TRBJ1-4): DVKVTQSSRYLVKRTGEKVFLECVQDMDHENMFWYRQDPGLGLRLIYFSYDVKMKEKGDIPEGYSVSREKKERFSLILESASTNQTSMYLCASSPNRGSLVGEKLFFGSGTQLSVL.